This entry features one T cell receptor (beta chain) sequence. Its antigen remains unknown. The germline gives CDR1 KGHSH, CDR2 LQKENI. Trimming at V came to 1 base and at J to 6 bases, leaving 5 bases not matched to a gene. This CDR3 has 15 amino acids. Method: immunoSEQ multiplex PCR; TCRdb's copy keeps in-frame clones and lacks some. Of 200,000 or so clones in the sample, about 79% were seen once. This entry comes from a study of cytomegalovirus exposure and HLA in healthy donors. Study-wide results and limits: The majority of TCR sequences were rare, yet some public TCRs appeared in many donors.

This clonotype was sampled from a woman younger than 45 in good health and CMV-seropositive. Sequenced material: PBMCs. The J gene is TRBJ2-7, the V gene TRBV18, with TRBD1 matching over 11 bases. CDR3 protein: CASSPRRTGGREQYF. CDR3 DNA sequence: TGTGCCAGCTCACCACGGCGGACAGGGGGCCGCGAGCAGTACTTC.